This TCR beta chain comes out of a study of shared clonotypes between healthy human individuals. Study-wide context: Three CD4 naive, three CD4 memory, two CD8 naive and one CD8 memory plate were used per donor.

Findings and caveats of the study: Generation probabilities were higher for clonotypes shared across all four sorted-subset donors than for unshared ones.

Clones were read by immunoSEQ multiplex PCR, and TCRdb kept only the in-frame ones, dropping some. The data show 700,000 or so clones, with more than 70% seen just once and 1.8% held by the top ten. Remarks on this clone: As yet, its antigen is unknown.

Within Nashville, Tennessee resided all donors, each a Caucasian adult. The CDR3 runs to 13 residues. In germline, CDR1 is SEHNR, CDR2 FQNEAQ (reference sequence). The V and J ends lost 4 bases and 9 bases respectively, with 10 bases between them. This sequence joins TRBV7-9 and TRBJ2-6; D gene ambiguous. Sequenced sample: memory CD4+ T cells sorted from blood. Subset in this sample: CD45RA-negative fraction. The TCR sequence derives from a woman in her 30s in good health. The CDR3: CASSSGQSNVLTF. The CDR3 region has the DNA TGTGCCAGCAGCTCTGGGCAGAGCAACGTCCTGACTTTC.